This TCR beta chain emerged from a study of Ad26.COV2.S vaccination and SARS-CoV-2 variants. Study-level background: Ad26.COV2.S arm of COV1001 included the donor. By the intramuscular route, Ad26.COV2.S was given once, or twice 56 days apart. The study, taken as a whole, reports: Similar non-spike TCR breadth was observed in recipients of vaccine and of placebo.

TCRdb keeps only in-frame clones here, not all; method: immunoSEQ multiplex PCR. The profile covers around 370,000 clones, with 80% to 90% appearing a single time and approximately 3.5% taken by the ten largest. CDR3 size: 19 residues. Trimming at V came to 0 bases and at J to 4 bases, leaving 11 bases not matched to a gene. CDR1 is MGHRA and CDR2 is YSYEKL in the germline V gene. Note on this clone: Its antigen remains unknown.

Treatment indicated: around 19 received Ad26.COV2.S at low or high dose, single or two shots; a few received placebo; per-sample allocation not given. The study sampled participants on day 63 after the first vaccine or placebo injection. Donor was an adult aged 18-55 years in Boston. Sequenced material: peripheral blood, taken in a trial of Ad26.COV2.S vaccine versus placebo. The source is a person aged 18 to 65 who received the Ad26.COV2.S COVID-19 vaccine or a placebo. The chain couples TRBV4-1 to TRBJ2-3; 12 bases agree with TRBD2. This CDR3 reads CASSQDVVGLAGGPDTQYF. CDR3 DNA: TGCGCCAGCAGCCAAGATGTTGTTGGGCTAGCGGGGGGGCCAGATACGCAGTATTTT.